This T cell receptor beta chain derives from a study of T-cell memory formation after mild COVID-19. Germline trimming cut 5 bases from V and 1 base from J; bases unmatched to any gene: 5. CDR1 is SGHAT and CDR2 is FQNNGV in the germline V gene. The CDR3 sequence is 15 residues long. 5'RACE primed at constant segments yielded TCR alpha and TCR beta cDNA libraries bearing sample barcodes and UMIs. In TCRdb, the 5' RACE reads were re-called with MiXCR into one record per CDR3 protein. This sample has 550,000 to 600,000 distinct CDR3 sequences, with 17% found just once. The chain employs TRBV11-2 and TRBJ2-3; 8 nucleotides align to TRBD2. The receptor was isolated from an adult woman who had mild COVID-19 (a few samples of this study predate the infection). Cell type and time point are not known. Sequencing was carried out using PBMCs or a T cell subset sorted from them (not recorded which). The CDR3 sequence: CASSPPGGGTDTQYF. The CDR3 DNA reads as TGTGCCAGCAGCCCTCCCGGGGGGGGCACAGATACGCAGTATTTT.